The 9 T cell receptor beta chains below all came from one sample that was sequenced in a study of blood T cell repertoires in COVID-19. Profiling relied on immunoSEQ multiplex PCR, and the TCRdb table lists in-frame clones only, not all of them. Of 13,000 or so clones detected, approximately 87% appear once; the ten largest clones hold approximately 15%. Sequencing used peripheral blood. These receptors were collected from a man aged 35 to 55 with active or convalescent COVID-19.

DNA of the CDR3: TGTGCCAGTAGTATAGATGGGCTCCAGCCCCAGCATTTT. Residues: CASSIDGLQPQHF. The J gene is TRBJ1-5, the V gene TRBV19; no reliable D call. This CDR3 region has 13 residues. V was pared by 0 bases and J by 7 bases, with 7 bases between. Germline CDR1 LNHDA, CDR2 SQIVND (reference sequence).

This clone has just a few counts. V is TRBV19 and J is TRBJ1-1, with no clear D. The V gene's germline CDR1 is LNHDA and CDR2 SQIVND (reference sequence). V lost 3 bases and J 11 bases, leaving 16 bases between the germline ends. This CDR3 is built from 13 residues. CDR3 nucleotides: TGTGCCAGTAGTATTGTGTCATCTAGAAGGGCTTTCTTT. Translation: CASSIVSSRRAFF. The full variable domain, in which reference TRBV19 and TRBJ1-1 provide the parts outside the CDR3, is DGGITQSPKYLFRKEGQNVTLSCEQNLNHDAMYWYRQDPGQGLRLIYYSQIVNDFQKGDIAEGYSVSREKKESFPLTVTSAQKNPTAFYLCASSIVSSRRAFFGQGTRLTVV.

V is TRBV7-9 and J is TRBJ1-6, with a tentative D call TRBD1 (5 bases). V was pared by 6 bases and J by 9 bases, with 18 bases between. There are 15 residues in the CDR3. CDR1 and CDR2 (germline): SEHNR, FQNEAQ (reference sequence). CDR3 in amino acids: CASSSLVGVSSPLHF. The CDR3 DNA follows: TGTGCCAGCAGTAGTCTAGTAGGGGTGAGTTCACCCCTCCACTTT. The entire variable domain, with the rest obtained from reference TRBV7-9 and TRBJ1-6, is as follows: DTGVSQNPRHKITKRGQNVTFRCDPISEHNRLYWYRQTLGQGPEFLTYFQNEAQLEKSRLLSDRFSAERPKGSFSTLEIQRTEQGDSAMYLCASSSLVGVSSPLHFGNGTRLTVT.

The chain is built from TRBV12-3 or TRBV12-4 and TRBJ2-3, with TRBD1 matching over 9 bases. V shed 5 bases, J shed 5 bases, and the junction held 2 bases outside the gene matches. The CDR3 has 13 amino acids. The CDR3: CASSRTGVDTQYF. The CDR3 nucleotides read TGTGCCAGCAGTCGGACAGGGGTAGATACGCAGTATTTT.

This rearrangement joins TRBV5-5 to TRBJ1-5; a weak D match, TRBD1 (5 bases). Germline CDR1 and CDR2: SGHKS and YYEKEE (reference sequence). The CDR3 sequence is 13 residues long. Trimming stripped 0 bases from V and 6 bases from J, with 7 bases between. For the CDR3, the DNA is TGTGCCAGCAGCTTGGCCGGGGGTCAGCCCCAGCATTTT. Residues: CASSLAGGQPQHF.

Of note for this clone: The junction departs from germline at one end; a sequencing error may be responsible. The chain couples TRBV5-1 to TRBJ2-1; the match to TRBD2 covers 8 bases. Germline V gene data show CDR1 as SGHRS and CDR2 as YFSETQ. There are 13 residues in the CDR3. CDR3 sequence (DNA): TGCGCCAGCAGGTTGGGACTAGAAAATGAGCAGTTCTTC. Translated: CASRLGLENEQFF.

The V gene is TRBV5-1, the J gene TRBJ2-1; tentatively, D is TRBD1 (5 bases). This CDR3 has 14 residues. Trimming removed 5 bases at V and 2 bases at J, with 11 bases between. Germline V gives CDR1 SGHRS, CDR2 YFSETQ. This CDR3 reads CASRIGDPYNEQFF. CDR3 bases: TGCGCCAGCAGAATAGGGGATCCCTACAATGAGCAGTTCTTC.

The J gene is TRBJ1-2, the V gene TRBV3-1 (or the pseudogene TRBV3-2), with 10 bases lining up with TRBD1. This CDR3 has 17 amino acids. The junction had 8 bases not matched to a gene; V was cut back by 4 bases and J by 0 bases. The germline gives CDR1 LGHDT, CDR2 YNNKEL (reference sequence). Here the CDR3 DNA reads TGTGCCAGCAGCCCCAGGGGACAGGGGAGGACTAACTATGGCTACACCTTC. Its translation: CASSPRGQGRTNYGYTF.

This clone was detected only once. The V call is TRBV9, the J call TRBJ2-2; a possible D gene is TRBD2 (7 bases). The CDR3 has 15 residues. The V and J ends lost 3 bases and 7 bases respectively, with 16 bases between them. From germline, CDR1 is SGDLS and CDR2 YYNGEE. The CDR3 bases are TGTGCCAGCAGCGGACCCCGGGGGGCGATCGGGGAGCTGTTTTTT. The encoded protein is CASSGPRGAIGELFF.